These T cell receptor beta chains were read from a single sample in a study of blood T cell repertoires in COVID-19. Sequencing was performed with immunoSEQ multiplex PCR; in TCRdb, only in-frame clones are kept and a portion is missing. Here the sample spans 200,000 to 250,000 clones, about 91% being singletons. Sequenced: PBMCs or T cells enriched from blood (not recorded which). The receptor set was obtained from a man aged 18 to 30 with acute COVID-19. The conserved cysteine and the conserved F or W are not part of the CDR3 here.

>TRBJ1-4|TRBV6-5
ASSPGRGSEKLF
>TRBJ2-2|TRBV4-1
ASSRLLADYTGELF
>TRBJ2-2|TRBV15
ATSRVEGELF
>TRBJ2-1|TRBV30
AWRSGREGEQF
>TRBJ1-4|TRBV6-5
ASSYGGVGEKLF
>TRBJ1-5|TRBV12-1
ASSFSERGQKPYSNQPQH
>TRBJ2-1|TRBV9
ASLEWF
>TRBJ2-7|TRBV18
ASSQIRVEQY
>TRBJ2-2|TRBV25-1
ASSAGDGELF
>TRBJ1-3|TRBV7-2
ASSFQTGSGNTIY
>TRBJ2-7|TRBV29-1
SVGEVSYEQY
>TRBJ2-1|TRBV27
ASSPLTGLNEQF
>TRBJ2-2|TRBV29-1
SVDSGTGELF